The 21 T cell receptor beta chains reported below all come from one sample, sequenced in a study of patients and donors after allogeneic stem cell transplantation. TCRdb analysed the RT-PCR reads with MiXCR anew, one entry per CDR3 protein. The table has just over 55,000 distinct CDR3 sequences, about an eighth seen once. The specimen sequenced was blood, either unsorted or a sorted T cell fraction (not recorded which). The origin of the receptors is a human donor who was either an allogeneic HSCT recipient or a stem cell or donor lymphocyte infusion donor (not recorded which). It is not recorded whose cells these are; they may come from a transplant donor.

Many counts were recorded for this clonotype. The V call is TRBV29-1, the J call TRBJ1-1; 8 nucleotides match TRBD1. The germline V gene has CDR1 SQVTM and CDR2 ANQGSEA. V trimming: 6 bases; J trimming: 3 bases; junction bases outside the gene matches: 3. This CDR3 comprises 12 residues. CDR3 sequence: CSVHRGYTEAFF. CDR3 nucleotide sequence: TGCAGCGTACACAGGGGGTACACTGAAGCTTTCTTT. The complete variable domain, with remaining parts taken from reference TRBV29-1 and TRBJ1-1, reads SAVISQKPSRDICQRGTSLTIQCQVDSQVTMMFWYRQQPGQSLTLIATANQGSEATYESGFVIDKFPISRPNLTFSTLTVSNMSPEDSSIYLCSVHRGYTEAFFGQGTRLTVV.

This clonotype has a handful of counts. The V call is TRBV3-1, the J call TRBJ2-7; 9 positions match TRBD2. This CDR3 is 15 amino acids long. Germline CDR1 reads LGHDT; CDR2 reads YNNKEL (reference sequence). The junction had 7 bases not matched to a gene; V was cut back by 1 base and J by 6 bases. CDR3 sequence: CASSQVSSGISEQYF. DNA for the CDR3: TGTGCCAGCAGCCAAGTATCTAGCGGGATCTCCGAGCAGTACTTC.

The V call is TRBV20-1, the J call TRBJ2-1, with 7 bases fitting TRBD1. The length of the CDR3 is 13 residues. V lost 6 bases and J lost 0; bases outside the gene matches: 2. Germline loops: CDR1 DFQATT, CDR2 SNEGSKA (reference sequence). The CDR3 is CSARTGSYNEQFF. DNA of the CDR3: TGCAGTGCCAGGACAGGCTCCTACAATGAGCAGTTCTTC.

In its sample, this clonotype was seen a few times. V usage is TRBV7-9 and J usage is TRBJ1-1; no reliable D call. Germline CDR1 SEHNR, CDR2 FQNEAQ (reference sequence). V was clipped by 5 bases and J by 3 bases, with 4 bases between them. The CDR3 runs to 11 residues. The CDR3 is CASSRDTEAFF. DNA for the CDR3: TGTGCCAGCAGCCGGGACACTGAAGCTTTCTTT.

This clonotype has only a few counts. This rearrangement joins TRBV27 to TRBJ2-1; D gene unclear. This CDR3 has 12 amino acids. Germline CDR1 and CDR2: MNHEY and SMNVEV (reference sequence). Trimming took 8 bases from V and 3 from J, leaving 8 bases between them. Here the CDR3 reads CASSRGYNEQFF. CDR3 nucleotides: TGTGCCAGCTCACGAGGCTACAATGAGCAGTTCTTC.

The rearrangement links TRBV20-1 to TRBJ2-1; the D gene is possibly TRBD2 (5 bases). The germline V and J ends were trimmed by 2 bases and 8 bases, with 10 bases remaining between them. The CDR3 runs 12 residues. CDR1 and CDR2 from the germline V gene are DFQATT and SNEGSKA (reference sequence). The CDR3 reads CSARNLEDEQFF. The CDR3 DNA is TGCAGTGCTAGAAATCTGGAGGATGAGCAGTTCTTC.

This clonotype was counted at least ten times. V usage is TRBV9 and J usage is TRBJ1-6; TRBD1 agrees at 9 bases. In germline, CDR1 is SGDLS, CDR2 YYNGEE. After removal of 0 bases from V and 8 bases from J, the junction contained 6 bases not matched to a gene. The CDR3 extends over 16 amino acids. The CDR3 nucleotides are TGTGCCAGCAGCGTAGAGTGGAGGACAGGGGATTCACCCCTCCACTTT. It specifies CASSVEWRTGDSPLHF.

This clonotype has at least ten counts. The chain combines TRBV5-1 with TRBJ2-3; 8 positions match TRBD2. Germline V gives CDR1 SGHRS, CDR2 YFSETQ. This CDR3 is 14 amino acids long. The junction had 6 bases not matched to a gene; V was cut back by 4 bases and J by 5 bases. The CDR3 is CASSPIAGKDTQYF. The CDR3 DNA is TGCGCCAGCAGCCCCATAGCGGGAAAAGATACGCAGTATTTT.

This clonotype appeared many times. This chain uses TRBV6-5 with TRBJ2-1, with D perhaps given as TRBD1 or TRBD2 (5 bases each). V shed 2 bases and J shed 3 bases, with 20 bases lying between them. There are 18 residues in the CDR3. The germline V gene encodes CDR1 MNHEY and CDR2 SVGAGI. Here the CDR3 reads CASSYDSYAGTFYNEQFF. The DNA for the CDR3 is TGTGCCAGCAGTTACGACAGTTATGCCGGGACCTTCTACAATGAGCAGTTCTTC.

This clonotype has at least ten counts. This chain links TRBV7-9 with TRBJ1-1; D gene uncertain. There are 13 residues in the CDR3. V shed 3 bases and J shed 0 bases, with 5 bases lying between them. Per germline, CDR1 SEHNR and CDR2 FQNEAQ (reference sequence). CDR3 bases: TGTGCCAGCAGCTTTAGGCTGAACACTGAAGCTTTCTTT. Protein product: CASSFRLNTEAFF.

This clonotype was seen at least ten times. This chain links TRBV12-3 or TRBV12-4 with TRBJ1-4; D might be TRBD1 (5 bases). The CDR3 covers 12 residues. V lost 7 bases, J lost 7 bases, and 10 bases lay in between. CDR3: CASKGLVEKLFF. DNA of the CDR3: TGTGCCAGCAAGGGACTTGTTGAAAAACTGTTTTTT.

The chain recombines TRBV7-9 with TRBJ2-1; TRBD1 agrees at 10 bases. Per the germline V gene, CDR1 is SEHNR and CDR2 is FQNEAQ (reference sequence). The CDR3 is 14 residues long. V lost 1 base to trimming and J lost 8 bases; unmatched junction nucleotides: 2. CDR3 region: CASSLVGQGDEQFF. CDR3 DNA: TGTGCCAGCAGCTTAGTCGGACAGGGGGATGAGCAGTTCTTC.

This clonotype came up many times. The chain is built from TRBV7-6 and TRBJ1-6, with a weak D call TRBD1 (5 bases). The CDR3 totals 16 residues. Trimming took off 5 bases at V and 9 bases at J, with 20 bases between the two ends. In germline, CDR1 is SGHVS, CDR2 FNYEAQ. CDR3 protein: CASSPVRGVEGSPLHF. CDR3 DNA sequence: TGTGCCAGCAGCCCCGTGAGAGGGGTGGAGGGTTCACCCCTCCACTTT. The full variable domain, rest sourced from reference TRBV7-6 and TRBJ1-6, is GAGVSQSPRYKVTKRGQDVALRCDPISGHVSLYWYRQALGQGPEFLTYFNYEAQQDKSGLPNDRFSAERPEGSISTLTIQRTEQRDSAMYRCASSPVRGVEGSPLHFGNGTRLTVT.

This clonotype was seen more than once but under ten times. The chain combines TRBV6-5 with TRBJ2-1, with 7 positions matching TRBD2. The CDR3 runs 13 residues. With 8 bases clipped from V and 4 bases from J, the junction kept 5 bases outside the gene matches. Germline CDR1 reads MNHEY; CDR2 reads SVGAGI. CDR3: CASSAGAYNEQFF. The CDR3 nucleotides read TGTGCCAGCTCTGCGGGAGCATACAATGAGCAGTTCTTC.

This clonotype was observed a few times. The genes are TRBV15 and TRBJ1-1; TRBD1 is a possible D gene (6 bases). Per the germline V gene, CDR1 is LNHNV and CDR2 is YYDKDF (reference sequence). The CDR3 covers 15 residues. V shed 4 bases and J shed 0 bases, with 12 bases lying between them. Here the CDR3 DNA reads TGTGCCACCAGCACTGGGACAACCATGAACACTGAAGCTTTCTTT. It encodes CATSTGTTMNTEAFF.

The chain recombines TRBV19 with TRBJ1-1, with no clear D. This CDR3 comprises 14 residues. Trimming left V 3 bases short and J 1 base short, with 9 bases between. Germline V lookup: CDR1 LNHDA, CDR2 SQIVND (reference sequence). CDR3: CASSIGNGNTEAFF. CDR3 coding DNA: TGTGCCAGTAGTATTGGAAACGGGAACACTGAAGCTTTCTTT.

This clonotype was seen only a few times. The V gene is TRBV20-1, the J gene TRBJ2-3; perhaps D is TRBD1 or TRBD2 (5 bases each). The CDR3 is 18 residues long. V was cut by 1 base and J by 0 bases, with 20 bases left in between. Germline CDR1 DFQATT, CDR2 SNEGSKA (reference sequence). CDR3 amino acids: CSARVVEERQGSTDTQYF. The CDR3 nucleotides are TGCAGTGCTAGAGTAGTGGAGGAGAGGCAGGGTAGCACAGATACGCAGTATTTT.

This clonotype showed up many times. The chain recombines TRBV9 with TRBJ1-1, with TRBD1 matching 7 bases. This CDR3 has 15 amino acids. Trimming took 4 bases from V and 3 from J; bases not matched to a gene: 9. Germline assignment: CDR1 SGDLS and CDR2 YYNGEE. For the CDR3, the DNA is TGTGCCAGCAGCCCTGACAGGGTCGTGGACACTGAAGCTTTCTTT. Amino acids: CASSPDRVVDTEAFF.

This CDR3 reads CASSPRTGTALDIQYF. CDR3 DNA sequence: TGTGCCAGCAGCCCCAGGACAGGGACCGCATTGGACATTCAGTACTTC. The chain is built from TRBV3-1 and TRBJ2-4, with 8 positions matching TRBD1. The length of the CDR3 is 16 residues. V lost 4 bases, J lost 8 bases, and 13 bases stayed unmatched. CDR1 is LGHDT and CDR2 is YNNKEL in the germline V gene (reference sequence).

The gene calls are TRBV29-1 and TRBJ2-5; 14 bases are a match to TRBD2. CDR1 and CDR2 (germline): SQVTM, ANQGSEA. The junction had 7 bases not matched to a gene; V was cut back by 3 bases and J by 4 bases. The CDR3 has 16 residues. CDR3 DNA sequence: TGCAGCGTTGACGGGACTAGCGGGAGACCGGGAGAGACCCAGTACTTC. This encodes CSVDGTSGRPGETQYF.

This clonotype occurred a few times. The chain has TRBV4-1 and TRBJ2-3; D not resolved. This CDR3 has 13 residues. Germline-derived CDR1 and CDR2 are MGHRA and YSYEKL. Deletions cut 6 bases from V and 2 bases from J, with 9 bases between. CDR3 nucleotides: TGCGCCAGCAGACATGAGCACACAGATACGCAGTATTTT. Its protein is CASRHEHTDTQYF.